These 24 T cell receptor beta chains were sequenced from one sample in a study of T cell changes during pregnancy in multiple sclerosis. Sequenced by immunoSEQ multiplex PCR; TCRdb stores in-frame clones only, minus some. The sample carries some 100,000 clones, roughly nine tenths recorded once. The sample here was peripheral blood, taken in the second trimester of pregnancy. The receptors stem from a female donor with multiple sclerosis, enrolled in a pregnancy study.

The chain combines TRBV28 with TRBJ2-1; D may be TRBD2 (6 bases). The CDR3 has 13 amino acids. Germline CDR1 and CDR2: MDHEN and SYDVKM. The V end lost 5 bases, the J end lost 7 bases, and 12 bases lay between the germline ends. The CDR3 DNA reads TGTGCCAGCAGTAGCCCGGGAGTAAATGAGCAGTTCTTC. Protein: CASSSPGVNEQFF.

DNA for the CDR3: TGTGCCAGTACCACAGGGTTATACTACAATGAGCAGTTCTTC. Residues: CASTTGLYYNEQFF. The chain combines TRBV6-1 with TRBJ2-1; weak D call: TRBD1 (6 bases). Germline V gene sequence: CDR1 MNHNS, CDR2 SASEGT. V lost 9 bases, J lost 3 bases, and 15 bases lay in between. There are 14 residues in the CDR3.

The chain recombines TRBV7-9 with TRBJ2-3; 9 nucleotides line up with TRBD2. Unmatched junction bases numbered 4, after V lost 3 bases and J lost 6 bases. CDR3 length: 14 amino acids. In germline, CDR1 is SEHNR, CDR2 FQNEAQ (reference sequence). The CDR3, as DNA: TGTGCCAGCAGCTTGACTACTAGCGGGGATACGCAGTATTTT. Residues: CASSLTTSGDTQYF. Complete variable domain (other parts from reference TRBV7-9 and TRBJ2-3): DTGVSQNPRHKITKRGQNVTFRCDPISEHNRLYWYRQTLGQGPEFLTYFQNEAQLEKSRLLSDRFSAERPKGSFSTLEIQRTEQGDSAMYLCASSLTTSGDTQYFGPGTRLTVL.

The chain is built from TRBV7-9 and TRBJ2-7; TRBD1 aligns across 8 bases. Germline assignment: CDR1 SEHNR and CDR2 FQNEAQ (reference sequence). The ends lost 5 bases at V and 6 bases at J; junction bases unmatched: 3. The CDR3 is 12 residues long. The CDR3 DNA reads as TGTGCCAGCAGCAAAACAGGGGGCGAGCAGTACTTC. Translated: CASSKTGGEQYF.

The DNA for the CDR3 is TGTGCCAGCAGCCGGACCGGGACAGGCGCGGGGGAGCTGTTTTTT. Residues: CASSRTGTGAGELFF. The rearrangement joins TRBV5-4 to TRBJ2-2; 8 bases are a match to TRBD1. Germline-derived CDR1 and CDR2 are SGHNT and YYREEE (reference sequence). The CDR3 is 15 amino acids. V trimming: 4 bases; J trimming: 8 bases; junction bases outside the gene matches: 10.

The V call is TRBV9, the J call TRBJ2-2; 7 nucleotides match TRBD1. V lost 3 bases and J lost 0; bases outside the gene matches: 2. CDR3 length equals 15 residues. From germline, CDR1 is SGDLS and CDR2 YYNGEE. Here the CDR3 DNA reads TGTGCCAGCAGCGAGGGGACAGCGAACACCGGGGAGCTGTTTTTT. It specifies CASSEGTANTGELFF. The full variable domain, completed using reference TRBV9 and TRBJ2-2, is DSGVTQTPKHLITATGQRVTLRCSPRSGDLSVYWYQQSLDQGLQFLIQYYNGEERAKGNILERFSAQQFPDLHSELNLSSLELGDSALYFCASSEGTANTGELFFGEGSRLTVL.

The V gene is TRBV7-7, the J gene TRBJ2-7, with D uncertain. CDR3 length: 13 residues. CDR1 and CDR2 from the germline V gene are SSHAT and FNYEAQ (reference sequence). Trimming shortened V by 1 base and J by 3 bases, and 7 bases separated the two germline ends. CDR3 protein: CASSLDPSYEQYF. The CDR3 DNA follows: TGTGCCAGCAGCTTAGATCCCAGCTACGAGCAGTACTTC.

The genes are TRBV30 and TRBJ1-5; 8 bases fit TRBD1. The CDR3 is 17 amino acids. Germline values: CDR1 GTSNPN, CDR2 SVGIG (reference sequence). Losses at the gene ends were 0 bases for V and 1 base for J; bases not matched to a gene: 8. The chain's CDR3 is CAWSVSGTGASNQPQHF. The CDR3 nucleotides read TGTGCCTGGAGTGTATCCGGGACAGGTGCAAGCAATCAGCCCCAGCATTTT.

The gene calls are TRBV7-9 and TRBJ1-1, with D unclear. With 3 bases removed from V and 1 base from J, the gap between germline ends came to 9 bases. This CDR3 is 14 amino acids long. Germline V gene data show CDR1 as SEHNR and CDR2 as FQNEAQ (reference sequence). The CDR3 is CASSFRRENTEAFF. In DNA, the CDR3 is TGTGCCAGCAGCTTCCGACGGGAGAACACTGAAGCTTTCTTT.

The CDR3: CASSNGERGNQPQHF. The CDR3 DNA reads TGTGCCAGCAGCAATGGCGAGAGGGGCAATCAGCCCCAGCATTTT. V and J are TRBV21-1 and TRBJ1-5. TRBV21-1 is deemed a pseudogene. This CDR3 has 15 residues.

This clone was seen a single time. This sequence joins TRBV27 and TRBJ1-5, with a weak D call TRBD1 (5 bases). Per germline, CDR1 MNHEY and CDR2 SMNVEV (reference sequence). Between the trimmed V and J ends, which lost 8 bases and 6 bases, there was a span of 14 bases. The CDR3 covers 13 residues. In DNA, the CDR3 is TGTGCCAGCGGAACAGGCCCTCCTCAGCCCCAGCATTTT. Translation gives CASGTGPPQPQHF.

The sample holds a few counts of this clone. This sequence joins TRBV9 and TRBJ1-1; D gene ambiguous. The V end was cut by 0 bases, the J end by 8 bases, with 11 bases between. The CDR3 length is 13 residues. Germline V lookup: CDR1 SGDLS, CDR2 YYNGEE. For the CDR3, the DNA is TGTGCCAGCAGCGTAGATCAGTTCGGGGAAGCTTTCTTT. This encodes CASSVDQFGEAFF.

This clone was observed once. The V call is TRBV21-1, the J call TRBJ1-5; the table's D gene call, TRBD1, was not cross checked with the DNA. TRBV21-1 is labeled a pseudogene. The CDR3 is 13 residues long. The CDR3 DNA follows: TGTGCCAGCATCGGCCAGACAGACCAGCCCCAGCATTTT. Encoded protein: CASIGQTDQPQHF.

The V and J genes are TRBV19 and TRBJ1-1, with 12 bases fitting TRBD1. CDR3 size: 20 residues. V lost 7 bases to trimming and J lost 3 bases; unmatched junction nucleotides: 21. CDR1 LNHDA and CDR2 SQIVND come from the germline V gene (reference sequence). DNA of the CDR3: TGTGCCAGTACTGTCGGGACAGGGGGCGCCGTGAGTCCCCGCTACACTGAAGCTTTCTTT. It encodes CASTVGTGGAVSPRYTEAFF. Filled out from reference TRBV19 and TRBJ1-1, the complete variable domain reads DGGITQSPKYLFRKEGQNVTLSCEQNLNHDAMYWYRQDPGQGLRLIYYSQIVNDFQKGDIAEGYSVSREKKESFPLTVTSAQKNPTAFYLCASTVGTGGAVSPRYTEAFFGQGTRLTVV.

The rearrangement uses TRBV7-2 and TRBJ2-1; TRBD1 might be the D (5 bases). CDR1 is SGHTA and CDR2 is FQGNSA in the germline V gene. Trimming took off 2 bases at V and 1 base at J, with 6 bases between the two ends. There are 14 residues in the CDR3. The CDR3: CASSLQGSYNEQFF. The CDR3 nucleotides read TGTGCCAGCAGCTTACAGGGTTCCTACAATGAGCAGTTCTTC.

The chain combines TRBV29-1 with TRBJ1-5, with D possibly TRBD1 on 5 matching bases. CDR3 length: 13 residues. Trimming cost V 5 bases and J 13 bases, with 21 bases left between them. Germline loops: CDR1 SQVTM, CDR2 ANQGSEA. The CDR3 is CSVLKTGGGIQHF. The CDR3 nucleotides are TGCAGCGTTTTAAAAACGGGCGGGGGAATTCAGCATTTT.

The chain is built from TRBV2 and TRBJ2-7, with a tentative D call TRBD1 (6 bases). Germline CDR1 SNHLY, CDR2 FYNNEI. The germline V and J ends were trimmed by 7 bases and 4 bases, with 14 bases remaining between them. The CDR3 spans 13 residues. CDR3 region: CASNRDMIYEQYF. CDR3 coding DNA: TGTGCCAGCAACAGGGATATGATATACGAGCAGTACTTC.

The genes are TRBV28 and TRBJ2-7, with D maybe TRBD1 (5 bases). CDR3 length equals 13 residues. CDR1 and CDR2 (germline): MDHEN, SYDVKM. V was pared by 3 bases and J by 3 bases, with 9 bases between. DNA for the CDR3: TGTGCCAGCAGTTTTAGGGGTCTCTACGAGCAGTACTTC. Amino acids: CASSFRGLYEQYF.

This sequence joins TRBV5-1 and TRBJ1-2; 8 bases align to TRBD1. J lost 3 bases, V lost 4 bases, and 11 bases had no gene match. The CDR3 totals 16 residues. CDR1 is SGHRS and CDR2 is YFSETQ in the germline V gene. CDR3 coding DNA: TGCGCCAGCAGCCTACTAGGACAGGGACGGGACTATGGCTACACCTTC. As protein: CASSLLGQGRDYGYTF.

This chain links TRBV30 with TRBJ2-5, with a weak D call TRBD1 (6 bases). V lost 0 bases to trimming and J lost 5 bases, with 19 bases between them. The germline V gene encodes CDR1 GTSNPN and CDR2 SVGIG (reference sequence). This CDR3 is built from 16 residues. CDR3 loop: CAWSVRAGKTGETQYF. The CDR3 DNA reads TGTGCCTGGAGTGTACGTGCAGGGAAAACAGGGGAGACCCAGTACTTC.

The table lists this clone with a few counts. This CDR3 is CASSRTGSVVGYTF. Written as DNA, the CDR3 is TGTGCCAGCAGCAGGACAGGGTCGGTTGTAGGCTACACCTTC. The chain uses TRBV7-9 and TRBJ1-2; 8 positions match TRBD1. Trimming took 5 bases from V and 8 from J; bases not matched to a gene: 10. The CDR3 covers 14 residues. The V gene's germline CDR1 is SEHNR and CDR2 FQNEAQ (reference sequence).

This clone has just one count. CDR3 region: CASRGGRKPEQYF. The CDR3 DNA reads TGTGCCAGCAGGGGGGGGAGAAAACCCGAGCAGTACTTC. The chain carries TRBV27 and TRBJ2-7; 7 positions agree with TRBD2. V shed 6 bases and J 6 bases; nucleotides not matched to a gene: 8. Germline V gene lookup returns CDR1 MNHEY and CDR2 SMNVEV (reference sequence). The CDR3 contains 13 residues.

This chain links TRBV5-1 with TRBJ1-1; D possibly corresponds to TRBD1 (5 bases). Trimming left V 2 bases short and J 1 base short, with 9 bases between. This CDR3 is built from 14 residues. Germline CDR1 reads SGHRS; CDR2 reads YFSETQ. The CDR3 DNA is TGCGCCAGCAGCTTTGGGGCTACGAACACTGAAGCTTTCTTT. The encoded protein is CASSFGATNTEAFF.

CDR3 residues: CASRSEGPRERSYEQYF. CDR3 nucleotides: TGTGCAAGTCGCTCCGAGGGCCCTAGGGAGCGGTCCTACGAGCAGTACTTC. The genes are TRBV12-2 and TRBJ2-7; the D call TRBD2 from the table was never checked on the DNA. TRBV12-2 is listed as a pseudogene. CDR3 length: 17 amino acids.